Listed below are T cell receptor beta chains from one sample, sequenced in a study of cytomegalovirus exposure and HLA in healthy donors. Profiled with immunoSEQ multiplex PCR; TCRdb holds only in-frame clones, not every one. This sample has about 220,000 clones; around 76% occur once, and the top ten carry approximately 6.5%. Sequenced: PBMCs. These receptor sequences come from a man in his forties in good health and CMV-seropositive. CDR3s include the opening cysteine and the closing phenylalanine or tryptophan. D genes are given only for firm matches. Clone size is shown for a subset of rows, as once, few, many or a class of expanded clone.

j_call,d_call,v_call,clone_size,cdr3_aa,cdr3_nt
TRBJ1-1,NA,TRBV2,NA,CASSDGTLNTEAFF,TGTGCCAGCAGTGATGGGACTTTGAACACTGAAGCTTTCTTT
TRBJ2-3,TRBD1,TRBV25-1,NA,CAARDRGTDTQYF,TGTGCCGCGAGGGACAGGGGCACAGATACGCAGTATTTT
TRBJ1-2,NA,TRBV30,few,CAWNSQFTTNYGYTF,TGTGCCTGGAATTCTCAGTTTACTACTAACTATGGCTACACCTTC
TRBJ2-5,NA,TRBV6-5,NA,CASSYSVGLQETQYF,TGTGCCAGCAGTTACTCGGTCGGACTCCAAGAGACCCAGTACTTC
TRBJ2-7,TRBD2,TRBV5-4,NA,CASSSWTRSEQYF,TGTGCCAGCAGCTCCTGGACTAGAAGCGAGCAGTACTTC
TRBJ2-5,NA,TRBV9,NA,CASSARGRRETQYF,TGTGCCAGCAGCGCCAGGGGGAGGCGAGAGACCCAGTACTTC
TRBJ1-5,TRBD1,TRBV10-3,NA,CAISEWQGVHQPQHF,TGTGCCATCAGTGAATGGCAGGGGGTACATCAGCCCCAGCATTTT
TRBJ1-1,NA,TRBV9,NA,CASSSTGNTEAFF,TGTGCCAGCAGCTCTACAGGGAACACTGAAGCTTTCTTT
TRBJ1-2,NA,TRBV9,NA,CASSVTLGGSDGYTF,TGTGCCAGCAGCGTAACACTCGGGGGGAGTGATGGCTACACCTTC
TRBJ2-1,TRBD2,TRBV25-1,NA,CASSDGTSGSYNEQFF,TGTGCCAGCAGCGACGGGACTAGCGGGAGTTACAATGAGCAGTTCTTC
TRBJ2-3,NA,TRBV29-1,once,CSVVFLAHTDTQYF,TGCAGCGTTGTTTTTCTAGCCCACACAGATACGCAGTATTTT
TRBJ2-3,TRBD2,TRBV5-4,NA,CASSTSGPSTDTQYF,TGTGCCAGCAGTACTAGCGGCCCTAGCACAGATACGCAGTATTTT
TRBJ2-1,NA,TRBV5-1,NA,CASSSNSNEQFF,TGCGCCAGCAGCTCGAACAGTAATGAGCAGTTCTTC
TRBJ2-5,TRBD1,TRBV29-1,NA,CSASGGRETQYF,TGCAGCGCCTCAGGGGGCCGTGAGACCCAGTACTTC
TRBJ2-1,NA,TRBV5-1,NA,CASSLERRDNEQFF,TGCGCCAGCAGCTTAGAAAGGAGGGACAATGAGCAGTTCTTC
TRBJ2-1,TRBD1,TRBV5-8,NA,CASSWTGERSYNEQFF,TGTGCCAGCAGCTGGACAGGCGAACGCTCCTACAATGAGCAGTTCTTC
TRBJ2-7,TRBD2,TRBV4-1,NA,CASSPWTTAGTSGRGVSYEQYF,TGCGCCAGCAGCCCTTGGACAACCGCCGGGACTAGCGGGAGGGGTGTCTCCTACGAGCAGTACTTC
TRBJ1-2,NA,TRBV28,NA,CASRRAGYGYTF,TGTGCCAGCAGGCGGGCAGGATATGGCTACACCTTC
TRBJ2-5,NA,TRBV15,once,CATSRGPEYQETQYF,TGTGCCACCAGCAGAGGGCCGGAGTACCAAGAGACCCAGTACTTC
TRBJ2-7,NA,TRBV6-5,once,CASSYSATVHSYEQYF,TGTGCCAGCAGTTACTCGGCGACAGTCCACTCCTACGAGCAGTACTTC
TRBJ1-2,NA,TRBV11-3,NA,CASSPRGRTNYGYTF,TGTGCCAGCAGCCCCCGGGGGAGGACTAACTATGGCTACACCTTC
TRBJ1-1,TRBD1,TRBV6-1,NA,CASSAPGTGEVTEAFF,TGTGCCAGCAGTGCGCCCGGGACAGGGGAGGTCACTGAAGCTTTCTTT
TRBJ1-2,TRBD1,TRBV7-9,NA,CASSSSGTAIITHGYTF,TGTGCCAGCAGCTCTAGTGGGACAGCGATAATCACCCATGGCTACACCTTC
TRBJ2-1,TRBD2,TRBV12-5,NA,CASGLGTSGHNEQFF,TGTGCTAGTGGTTTAGGGACTAGCGGGCACAATGAGCAGTTCTTC
TRBJ1-1,TRBD1,TRBV5-1,NA,CASSLVQGVNTEAFF,TGCGCCAGCAGCTTGGTTCAGGGGGTGAACACTGAAGCTTTCTTT
TRBJ2-2,TRBD2,TRBV6-1,NA,CASSLSGTGTGELFF,TGTGCCAGCAGTCTAAGCGGGACGGGCACCGGGGAGCTGTTTTTT
TRBJ2-6,NA,TRBV6-1,NA,CASSDAGSGANVLTF,TGTGCCAGCAGTGACGCGGGCTCTGGGGCCAACGTCCTGACTTTC
TRBJ2-3,TRBD2,TRBV4-1,NA,CASSQVLAGVSTDTQYF,TGCGCCAGCAGCCAAGTGCTAGCGGGGGTTAGCACAGATACGCAGTATTTT
TRBJ2-5,TRBD2,TRBV5-4,few,CASSLGTSGNGETQYF,TGTGCCAGCAGCTTAGGGACTAGCGGGAATGGGGAGACCCAGTACTTC
TRBJ1-3,NA,TRBV7-9,NA,CASSFDWNSGNTIYF,TGTGCCAGCAGCTTTGACTGGAACTCTGGAAACACCATATATTTT
TRBJ1-4,TRBD1,TRBV2,NA,CAAGRQGNEKLFF,TGTGCCGCAGGTCGACAGGGTAATGAAAAACTGTTTTTT
TRBJ1-4,NA,TRBV6-1,NA,CASNEDRQNEKLFF,TGTGCCAGCAATGAAGACCGCCAGAATGAAAAACTGTTTTTT
TRBJ1-2,NA,TRBV30,NA,CAWSRLAGANYGYTF,TGTGCCTGGAGTAGGTTGGCAGGGGCTAACTATGGCTACACCTTC
TRBJ1-2,NA,TRBV10-3,NA,CAISPGETLIYGYTF,TGTGCCATCAGTCCGGGAGAGACCCTGATCTATGGCTACACCTTC
TRBJ2-3,TRBD1,TRBV5-1,NA,CASSLQGQGASDTQYF,TGCGCCAGCAGCTTGCAGGGACAGGGGGCGTCAGATACGCAGTATTTT
TRBJ2-7,TRBD1,TRBV5-8,once,CASSLGGTGYDEQYF,TGTGCCAGCAGCTTAGGCGGGACAGGGTACGACGAGCAGTACTTC
TRBJ2-3,TRBD2,TRBV7-3,NA,CASSDPGLAGGTSTDTQYF,TGTGCCAGCAGCGACCCGGGACTAGCGGGAGGGACTAGCACAGATACGCAGTATTTT
TRBJ1-1,TRBD1,TRBV19,NA,CASSWTGVNTEAFF,TGTGCCAGTAGTTGGACAGGAGTAAACACTGAAGCTTTCTTT
TRBJ2-3,TRBD2,TRBV7-9,NA,CASSLAGGPIYTQYF,TGTGCCAGCAGCTTAGCGGGAGGGCCGATCTATACGCAGTATTTT
TRBJ1-1,NA,TRBV9,NA,CASSPRVNTEAFF,TGTGCCAGCAGCCCTCGGGTTAACACTGAAGCTTTCTTT
TRBJ1-5,NA,TRBV5-5,NA,CASSLVAASQPQHF,TGTGCCAGCAGCTTGGTTGCAGCGTCGCAGCCCCAGCATTTT
TRBJ2-7,NA,TRBV7-6,NA,CASSLEQHPYEQYF,TGTGCCAGCAGCTTAGAACAGCACCCCTACGAGCAGTACTTC
TRBJ1-2,NA,TRBV13,NA,CASSSRGRGSTYGYTF,TGTGCCAGCAGCTCCCGAGGTAGGGGGTCGACCTATGGCTACACCTTC
TRBJ1-1,NA,TRBV6-6,few,CASSYEVGNTEAFF,TGTGCCAGCAGTTACGAGGTAGGGAACACTGAAGCTTTCTTT